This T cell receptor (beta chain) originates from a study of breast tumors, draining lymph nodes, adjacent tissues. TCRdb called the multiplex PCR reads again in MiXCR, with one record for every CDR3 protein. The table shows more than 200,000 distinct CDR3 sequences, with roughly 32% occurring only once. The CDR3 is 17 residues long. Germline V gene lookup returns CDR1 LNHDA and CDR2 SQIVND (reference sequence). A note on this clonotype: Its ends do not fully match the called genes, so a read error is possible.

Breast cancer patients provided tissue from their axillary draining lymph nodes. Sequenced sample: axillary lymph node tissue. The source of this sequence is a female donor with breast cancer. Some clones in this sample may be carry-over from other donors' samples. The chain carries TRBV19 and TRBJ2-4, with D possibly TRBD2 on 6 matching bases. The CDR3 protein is CATSQPGTQLAKNIQSF. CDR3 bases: TGTGCCACTTCTCAGCCCGGGACTCAGCTAGCCAAAAACATTCAGTCCTTC.